These T cell receptor beta chains were read from a single sample in a study of T cells in Graves' hyperthyroidism and ophthalmopathy. A single record per CDR3 protein comes from TCRdb applying MiXCR to the multiplex PCR reads. This repertoire shows under 350,000 distinct CDR3 sequences, 25% found once; its top ten account for roughly a quarter. The sequencing sample was made of blood. These receptors all come from a man in his forties or fifties with Graves' hyperthyroidism that later progressed to Graves' ophthalmopathy. Each CDR3 is given with its conserved first and last residue. The order of the fields is J gene, CDR3 length, clone size, D gene, V gene, CDR3 protein, CDR3 DNA. The D gene is left open where the match is weak. Part of the rows lack a size; the others show once, few, many or a class for expanded clones.

TRBJ1-5 | 12 | . | . | TRBV6-2/TRBV6-3 | CASRSDDQPQHF | TGTGCCAGCAGGTCCGATGATCAGCCCCAGCATTTT
TRBJ2-5 | 13 | . | . | TRBV2 | CASKSGTHDTQYF | TGTGCCAGCAAATCCGGGACGCATGACACCCAGTACTTC
TRBJ2-2 | 16 | many | TRBD1 | TRBV24-1 | CATSEPGQGATGELFF | TGTGCCACCAGTGAGCCGGGACAGGGGGCCACCGGGGAGCTGTTTTTT
TRBJ2-2 | 15 | many | . | TRBV7-6 | CASLPGSRAGGELFF | TGTGCCAGCCTACCCGGTAGTCGGGCAGGGGGGGAGCTGTTTTTT
TRBJ2-7 | 14 | many | TRBD2 | TRBV19 | CASSISAGVDEQYF | TGTGCCAGTAGTATATCAGCGGGAGTTGACGAGCAGTACTTC
TRBJ2-5 | 13 | many | TRBD1 | TRBV18 | CASGDRGQETQYF | TGTGCTTCAGGCGACAGGGGGCAAGAGACCCAGTACTTC
TRBJ2-5 | 12 | many | TRBD1 | TRBV29-1 | CSVVTGGETQYF | TGCAGCGTCGTGACAGGGGGTGAGACCCAGTACTTC
TRBJ2-7 | 13 | many | TRBD2 | TRBV25-1 | CASSPSGSYEQYF | TGTGCCAGCAGCCCTAGCGGGAGCTACGAGCAGTACTTC
TRBJ1-5 | 14 | many | . | TRBV20-1 | CSARPSIFDQPQHF | TGCAGTGCTAGACCCTCCATATTCGATCAGCCCCAGCATTTT
TRBJ1-2 | 12 | many | . | TRBV12-3/TRBV12-4 | CASSIQAYGYTF | TGTGCCAGCAGCATACAGGCGTATGGCTACACCTTC
TRBJ2-2 | 13 | many | . | TRBV10-3 | CAISETSHGELFF | TGTGCCATCAGTGAAACCAGCCACGGGGAGCTGTTTTTT
TRBJ1-1 | 12 | many | . | TRBV24-1 | CATSDLTDEAFF | TGTGCCACCAGTGATTTGACAGATGAAGCTTTCTTT
TRBJ2-2 | 16 | . | . | TRBV7-7 | CASSLSQFGVTGELFF | TGTGCTAGCAGCTTGTCTCAGTTCGGGGTTACCGGGGAGCTGTTTTTT
TRBJ1-5 | 18 | many | TRBD1 | TRBV28 | CASSSSGTVEYSNQPQHF | TGTGCCAGCAGTTCTTCCGGGACAGTTGAGTATAGCAATCAGCCCCAGCATTTT
TRBJ1-1 | 15 | few | . | TRBV5-1 | CASSLGFAQFSSAFF | TGCGCCAGCAGCTTGGGATTTGCACAATTTTCTTCAGCTTTCTTT
TRBJ2-7 | 14 | many | TRBD1 | TRBV29-1 | CSVEDPRGRYEQCF | TGCAGCGTTGAAGATCCCAGGGGGCGCTACGAGCAGTGCTTC
TRBJ1-5 | 15 | many | . | TRBV3-1 | CASSPDWGGRQPQHF | TGTGCCAGCAGTCCAGACTGGGGGGGTCGGCAGCCCCAGCATTTT
TRBJ1-2 | 14 | many | . | TRBV12-3/TRBV12-4 | CASSRQDKNYGYTF | TGTGCCAGCAGCCGCCAGGACAAGAACTATGGCTACACCTTC
TRBJ1-4 | 12 | . | TRBD1 | TRBV29-1 | CSAQGTNEKLFF | TGCAGCGCACAGGGGACTAATGAAAAACTGTTTTTT
TRBJ2-5 | 14 | . | . | TRBV6-5 | CASSYSMGPETQYF | TGTGCCAGCAGTTACTCGATGGGGCCGGAGACCCAGTACTTC
TRBJ2-5 | 13 | . | . | TRBV6-2/TRBV6-3 | CASSHDRRETQYF | TGTGCCAGCAGTCACGACAGGCGAGAGACCCAGTACTTC
TRBJ2-2 | 15 | few | . | TRBV7-2 | CASSLLTANTGELFF | TGTGCCAGCAGCTTATTGACGGCAAACACCGGGGAGCTGTTTTTT
TRBJ1-2 | 13 | . | . | TRBV7-2 | CASIISEGYGYTF | TGTGCCAGCATCATCTCGGAGGGGTATGGCTACACCTTC
TRBJ1-3 | 15 | . | . | TRBV19 | CASTSGRSSGNTIYF | TGTGCCAGTACCTCGGGACGGAGCTCTGGAAACACCATATATTTT
TRBJ2-2 | 14 | many | TRBD1 | TRBV27 | CASSGRTGGGELFF | TGTGCCAGCAGTGGACGGACAGGGGGCGGGGAGCTGTTTTTT
TRBJ2-7 | 14 | . | . | TRBV6-1 | CASSPERVPYEQYF | TGTGCCAGCAGTCCCGAGCGGGTCCCTTACGAGCAGTACTTC
TRBJ1-5 | 18 | many | TRBD1 | TRBV6-4 | CASKSFGQVPARRQPQHF | TGTGCCAGCAAGAGCTTTGGACAGGTCCCCGCCAGGCGACAGCCCCAGCATTTT
TRBJ2-7 | 13 | many | TRBD2 | TRBV20-1 | CSAGERETREQYF | TGCAGTGCCGGAGAGCGGGAGACTCGGGAGCAGTACTTC
TRBJ1-2 | 15 | many | . | TRBV2 | CASPRQFHRSYGYTF | TGTGCCAGCCCCAGACAGTTTCATCGGTCGTATGGCTACACCTTC
TRBJ2-5 | 12 | . | . | TRBV20-1 | CSARDSAETQYF | TGCAGTGCTAGAGATTCAGCAGAGACCCAGTACTTC
TRBJ1-1 | 13 | . | . | TRBV2 | CASSKTAWFEAFF | TGTGCCAGCAGCAAGACAGCCTGGTTTGAAGCTTTCTTT
TRBJ1-3 | 15 | many | . | TRBV7-8 | CASSTTGSSGNTIYF | TGTGCCAGCAGCACGACAGGAAGCTCTGGAAACACCATATATTTT
TRBJ1-1 | 14 | few | . | TRBV28 | CASSFRTENTEAFF | TGTGCCAGCAGTTTTAGGACAGAGAACACTGAAGCTTTCTTT
TRBJ1-5 | 15 | . | . | TRBV10-3 | CAITGTVPSNQPQHF | TGTGCCATTACCGGGACTGTACCTAGCAATCAGCCCCAGCATTTT
TRBJ2-2 | 17 | many | . | TRBV15 | CATSGQAGGRDTGELFF | TGTGCCACCAGCGGACAGGCGGGAGGCAGGGATACCGGGGAGCTGTTTTTT
TRBJ1-5 | 15 | . | . | TRBV7-2 | CASIPRKRAHQPQHF | TGTGCCAGCATCCCTCGCAAACGAGCCCATCAGCCCCAGCATTTT
TRBJ1-2 | 13 | . | . | TRBV20-1 | CSASRTGNYGYTF | TGCAGTGCTAGCCGAACAGGGAATTATGGCTACACCTTC
TRBJ2-5 | 15 | . | TRBD2 | TRBV7-6 | CASSPPAGVGETQYF | TGTGCCAGCAGCCCACCAGCGGGAGTGGGAGAGACCCAGTACTTC
TRBJ2-7 | 15 | few | TRBD1 | TRBV3-1 | CASSQRGTGGYEQYF | TGTGCCAGCAGCCAAAGAGGGACAGGGGGCTACGAGCAGTACTTC
TRBJ1-2 | 15 | . | TRBD1 | TRBV10-3 | CAISAGQGVRYGYTF | TGTGCCATCAGTGCGGGACAGGGGGTTCGGTATGGCTACACCTTC
TRBJ2-7 | 15 | many | TRBD2 | TRBV5-1 | CASSYSGSRTYEQYF | TGCGCCAGCAGCTATAGCGGGAGTAGGACCTACGAGCAGTACTTC
TRBJ1-2 | 13 | many | . | TRBV29-1 | CSVTLGRVHGYTF | TGCAGCGTGACCTTAGGGAGGGTTCATGGCTACACCTTC
TRBJ1-5 | 15 | . | TRBD1 | TRBV12-3/TRBV12-4 | CASSRTGGDYQPQHF | TGTGCCAGCAGTCGGACAGGGGGTGACTATCAGCCCCAGCATTTT
TRBJ1-1 | 15 | many | . | TRBV5-1 | CASSLVGRGGTEAFF | TGCGCCAGCAGCTTGGTGGGCAGGGGTGGAACTGAAGCTTTCTTT
TRBJ2-2 | 13 | many | . | TRBV2 | CASSELRAGELFF | TGTGCCAGCAGTGAACTAAGGGCCGGGGAGCTGTTTTTT
TRBJ2-7 | 13 | . | . | TRBV6-2/TRBV6-3 | CASGRQTSYEQYF | TGTGCCAGTGGACGGCAGACTTCCTACGAGCAGTACTTC
TRBJ2-1 | 16 | many | TRBD1 | TRBV29-1 | CSVVSQGARSYNEQFF | TGCAGCGTTGTGTCGCAGGGGGCGCGATCCTACAATGAGCAGTTCTTC
TRBJ2-7 | 13 | many | . | TRBV5-1 | CASSLVPTDEQYF | TGCGCCAGCAGCTTGGTCCCTACTGACGAGCAGTACTTC
TRBJ2-5 | 14 | many | TRBD2 | TRBV20-1 | CSARTSGRGETQYF | TGCAGTGCCCGGACTAGCGGGAGGGGGGAGACCCAGTACTTC
TRBJ1-3 | 16 | . | TRBD1 | TRBV6-1 | CASSPDRGRGGNTIYF | TGTGCCAGCAGTCCGGACAGGGGAAGGGGTGGAAACACCATATATTTT
TRBJ2-7 | 17 | . | TRBD1 | TRBV20-1 | CSAREPGQVIRDYEQYF | TGCAGTGCTAGGGAGCCGGGACAGGTCATACGAGACTACGAGCAGTACTTC